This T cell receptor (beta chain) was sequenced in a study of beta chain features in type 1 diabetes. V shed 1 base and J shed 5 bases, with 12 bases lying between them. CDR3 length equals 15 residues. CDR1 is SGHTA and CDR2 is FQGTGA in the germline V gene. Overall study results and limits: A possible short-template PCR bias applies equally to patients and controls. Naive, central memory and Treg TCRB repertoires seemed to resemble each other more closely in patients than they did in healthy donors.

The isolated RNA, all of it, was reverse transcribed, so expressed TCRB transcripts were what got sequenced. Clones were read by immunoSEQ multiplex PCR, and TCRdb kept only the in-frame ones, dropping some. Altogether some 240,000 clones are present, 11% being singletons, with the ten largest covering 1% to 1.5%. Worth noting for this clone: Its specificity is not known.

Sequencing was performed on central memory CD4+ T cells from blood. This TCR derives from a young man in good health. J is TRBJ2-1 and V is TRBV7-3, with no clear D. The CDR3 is CASSLSGGPNNEQFF. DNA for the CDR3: TGTGCCAGCAGCTTAAGTGGCGGACCGAACAATGAGCAGTTCTTC.